This T cell receptor beta chain comes out of a study of blood T cell repertoires in COVID-19. Study information: Specimens from acute and convalescent COVID-19 originated in the United States, Italy and Spain. From T cells, B-cell-depleted T cells, or PBMCs came the material, which was cDNA or gDNA.

The CDR3 extends over 18 amino acids. Only a few counts were recorded for this clone. Study processing details: Counts of nucleated cells, estimated from reference gene primer amplification, were obtained. Assay used: immunoSEQ multiplex PCR; TCRdb lists only in-frame clones, some missing. V, J and clone size are those of that table, while D and trimming were read from the DNA. The sample records 310,000 or so clones, more than 70% being singletons. This TCR came from a woman between 45 and 65 years old with acute or convalescent COVID-19. Sequenced sample: peripheral blood. The gene calls are TRBV21-1 and TRBJ2-7; TRBD2, the table's D call, lacks a check against the DNA. TRBV21-1 is annotated as a pseudogene. CDR3 DNA sequence: TGTGCCAGCAGCCGGCTAGCGGGATACCCCTTCGCCTCCTACGAGCAGTACTTC. Translated: CASSRLAGYPFASYEQYF.